This T cell receptor beta chain was recorded in a study of blood T cell repertoires in COVID-19. Overall study: In each case, the material was cDNA or gDNA derived from T cells, B-cell-depleted T cells, or PBMCs.

The CDR3 length is 13 residues. V lost 6 bases to trimming and J lost 2 bases, with 10 bases between them. CDR1 is LGHDT, CDR2 YNNKEL, per germline (reference sequence). Data came from immunoSEQ multiplex PCR; TCRdb stores just in-frame clones and leaves some out. The table shows about 60,000 clones, with approximately 82% occurring only once. The clonotype was recovered from a human donor in a cohort sampled during active COVID-19. The sequenced sample consisted of peripheral blood. The chain joins TRBV3-1 (or the pseudogene TRBV3-2) to TRBJ2-5; D may be TRBD1 (5 bases). CDR3 loop: CASSRNRQETQYF. The CDR3 DNA reads as TGTGCCAGCAGTCGGAACAGGCAAGAGACCCAGTACTTC.